This T cell receptor (beta chain) was retrieved from a study of CD8+ T cells in alopecia areata. J was trimmed by 6 bases and V by 3 bases; bases with no gene match: 9. This CDR3 is 15 amino acids long. The germline V gene encodes CDR1 GTSNPN and CDR2 SVGIG (reference sequence). Regarding treatment: oral pan-JAK inhibitor, 5-10 mg twice daily. Sequencing templates came from extracted RNA that was reverse transcribed into cDNA. The method was immunoSEQ multiplex PCR; TCRdb's version includes in-frame clones alone and lacks a portion of them. The table lists fewer than 250,000 clones, approximately 47% of them singletons.

The chain combines TRBV30 with TRBJ2-2, with 8 bases that match TRBD2. Material: CD4+ T cells sorted from blood, obtained at approximately week 37, from a patient treated with tofacitinib. This clonotype was obtained from a human donor with alopecia areata. CDR3 nucleotide sequence: TGTGCCTGGAGCGACCCGGGCGGGAGGCCCGGGGAGCTGTTTTTT. It codes for CAWSDPGGRPGELFF.